This T cell receptor beta chain was sequenced in a study of T cells in Graves' hyperthyroidism and ophthalmopathy. The CDR3 has 14 residues. With 0 bases clipped from V and 6 bases from J, the junction kept 7 bases outside the gene matches. CDR1 is DFQATT, CDR2 SNEGSKA, per germline (reference sequence). TCR beta CDR3 sequences were amplified from RNA transcripts. HTBI primers were the set used in a first-round RT-PCR of the TCR CDR3. TCRdb recomputed calls from the multiplex PCR reads with MiXCR, one row per CDR3 protein. Here the sample spans 340,000 or so distinct CDR3 sequences, 18% being singletons.

The chain uses TRBV20-1 and TRBJ1-2, with 7 positions matching TRBD1. Sequencing was performed on blood. This receptor was obtained from a woman aged 50 to 60 with Graves' hyperthyroidism. Written as DNA, the CDR3 is TGCAGTGCTAGAGATGGCCGAGGGGGCGATGGCTACACCTTC. The encoded protein is CSARDGRGGDGYTF.